This T cell receptor (beta chain) was documented in a study of metastatic and nonmetastatic thyroid tumors. Across the whole study: Where malignant and benign thyroid patients were concerned, repertoires were compared across blood and tumor or nodule tissue.

Original processing methods: The study built a papillary thyroid cancer distant-metastasis classifier from CDR3 differences across clinicopathological groups. TCRdb re-clonotyped the PCR reads through MiXCR. The V and J calls shown here were made by TCRdb, not taken from the authors' results. This sample has approximately 20,000 clones, with over 25% found just once. Trimming removed 5 bases at V and 3 bases at J, with 14 bases between. The CDR3 contains 14 residues. The germline gives CDR1 SEHNR, CDR2 FQNEAQ (reference sequence). Until they underwent thyroid surgery, no patient had received any treatment.

This chain links TRBV7-9 with TRBJ2-7; D may correspond to TRBD1 or TRBD2 (5 bases each). Sequencing was performed on adjacent normal tissue. The source of this sequence is a female donor with papillary thyroid cancer or a benign thyroid nodule (not recorded which). Some clones in this sample may be carry-over from other donors' samples. CDR3 bases: TGTGCCAGCAGCCACCGGGACCGAAACTACGAGCAGTACTTC. The encoded protein is CASSHRDRNYEQYF.